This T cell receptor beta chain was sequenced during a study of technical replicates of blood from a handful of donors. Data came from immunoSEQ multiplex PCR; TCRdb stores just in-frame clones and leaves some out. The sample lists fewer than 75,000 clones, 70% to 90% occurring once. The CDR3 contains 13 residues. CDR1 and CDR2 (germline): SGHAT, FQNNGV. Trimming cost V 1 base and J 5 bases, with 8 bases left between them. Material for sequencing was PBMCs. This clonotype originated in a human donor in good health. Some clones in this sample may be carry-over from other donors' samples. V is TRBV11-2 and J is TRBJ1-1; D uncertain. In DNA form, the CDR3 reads TGTGCCAGCAGCTTAGTAACTGGTACTGAAGCTTTCTTT. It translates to CASSLVTGTEAFF.